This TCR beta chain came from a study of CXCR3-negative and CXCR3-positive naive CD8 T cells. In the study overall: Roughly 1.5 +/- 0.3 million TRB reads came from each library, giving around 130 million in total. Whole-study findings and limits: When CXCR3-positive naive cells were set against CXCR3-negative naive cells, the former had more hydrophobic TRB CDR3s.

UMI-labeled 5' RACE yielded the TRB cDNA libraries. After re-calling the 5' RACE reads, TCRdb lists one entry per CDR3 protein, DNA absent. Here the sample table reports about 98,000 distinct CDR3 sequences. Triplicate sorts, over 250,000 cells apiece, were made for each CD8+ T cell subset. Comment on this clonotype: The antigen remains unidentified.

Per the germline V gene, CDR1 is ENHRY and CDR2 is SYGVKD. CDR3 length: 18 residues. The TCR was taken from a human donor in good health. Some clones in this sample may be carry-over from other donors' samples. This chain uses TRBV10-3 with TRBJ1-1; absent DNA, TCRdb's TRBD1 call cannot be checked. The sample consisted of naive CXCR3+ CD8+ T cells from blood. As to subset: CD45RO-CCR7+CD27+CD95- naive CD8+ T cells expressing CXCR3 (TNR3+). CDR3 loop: CAISDPAGGDLMNTEAFF.